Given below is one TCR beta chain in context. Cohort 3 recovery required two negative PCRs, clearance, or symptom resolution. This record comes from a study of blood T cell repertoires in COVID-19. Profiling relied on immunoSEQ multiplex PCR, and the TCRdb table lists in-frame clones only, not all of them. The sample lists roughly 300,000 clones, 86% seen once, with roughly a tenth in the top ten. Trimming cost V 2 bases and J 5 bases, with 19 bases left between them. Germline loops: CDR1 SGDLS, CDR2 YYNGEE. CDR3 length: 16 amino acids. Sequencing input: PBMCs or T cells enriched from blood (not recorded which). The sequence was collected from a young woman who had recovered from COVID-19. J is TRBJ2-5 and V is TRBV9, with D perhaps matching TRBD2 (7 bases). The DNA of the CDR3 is TGTGCCAGCAGCGTGGGGGGGCTAGAATTTATTGAGACCCAGTACTTC. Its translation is CASSVGGLEFIETQYF. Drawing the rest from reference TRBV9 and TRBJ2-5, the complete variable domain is DSGVTQTPKHLITATGQRVTLRCSPRSGDLSVYWYQQSLDQGLQFLIQYYNGEERAKGNILERFSAQQFPDLHSELNLSSLELGDSALYFCASSVGGLEFIETQYFGPGTRLLVL.